The rows below give T cell receptor beta chains drawn from one sample of a study of cytomegalovirus exposure and HLA in healthy donors. The repertoire was sequenced with immunoSEQ multiplex PCR; TCRdb's copy has only in-frame clones and lacks some. Altogether some 320,000 clones are present, approximately 86% being singletons, with the ten largest covering approximately 1.1%. The sequencing input was PBMCs. The source of these receptors is a woman aged 30 to 39 in good health and CMV-seropositive. Each CDR3 is given with its conserved first and last residue. The D gene is left open where the match is weak. Rows give clone size only sometimes, using once, few, many, or a class for an expanded clone.

V gene	D gene	clone size	J gene	CDR3 length	CDR3 protein	CDR3 DNA
TRBV7-6	TRBD1	-	TRBJ1-6	15	CASSLAQGANSPLHF	TGTGCCAGCAGCTTAGCGCAGGGGGCTAATTCACCCCTCCACTTT
TRBV29-1	-	-	TRBJ2-3	14	CSAALGFGTDTQYF	TGCAGCGCCGCTTTGGGGTTTGGTACAGATACGCAGTATTTT
TRBV5-1	-	-	TRBJ1-5	15	CASRLGADGNQPQHF	TGCGCCAGCAGATTAGGGGCGGACGGCAATCAGCCCCAGCATTTT
TRBV15	TRBD2	-	TRBJ2-1	18	CATSKAGLAGSSYNEQFF	TGTGCCACCAGCAAAGCCGGACTAGCGGGAAGCTCCTACAATGAGCAGTTCTTC
TRBV4-3	-	-	TRBJ2-7	15	CASSQDGGVLYEQYF	TGCGCCAGCAGCCAAGATGGAGGGGTCCTATACGAGCAGTACTTC
TRBV5-4	TRBD1	-	TRBJ2-7	14	CASSVRTGADEQYF	TGTGCCAGCAGCGTCCGGACAGGGGCAGACGAGCAGTACTTC
TRBV28	-	-	TRBJ1-5	11	CASNQGQPQHF	TGTGCCAGCAATCAGGGTCAGCCCCAGCATTTT
TRBV7-2	TRBD1	once	TRBJ1-5	14	CASSSTGNNQPQHF	TGTGCCAGCAGCTCGACAGGGAACAATCAGCCCCAGCATTTT
TRBV9	-	few	TRBJ1-3	12	CASSVDGNTIYF	TGTGCCAGCAGCGTAGACGGAAACACCATATATTTT
TRBV9	-	once	TRBJ2-7	15	CASSVALGLSYEQYF	TGTGCCAGCAGCGTAGCTTTGGGCCTCTCCTACGAGCAGTACTTC
TRBV7-8	-	-	TRBJ2-1	13	CASSLAGRDEQFF	TGTGCCAGCAGCTTAGCAGGAAGGGATGAGCAGTTCTTC
TRBV18	TRBD1	-	TRBJ2-1	14	CASLHIDRVNEQFF	TGTGCCAGCTTACATATTGACAGGGTGAATGAGCAGTTCTTC
TRBV30	-	once	TRBJ1-1	13	CAWSVSGYTEAFF	TGTGCCTGGAGTGTATCAGGTTACACTGAAGCTTTCTTT
TRBV5-1	TRBD1	-	TRBJ2-7	15	CASSLSGQGAYEQYF	TGCGCCAGCAGCTTATCGGGACAGGGGGCCTACGAGCAGTACTTC
TRBV13	TRBD2	-	TRBJ2-1	19	CASSLGLRALAGGGNEQFF	TGTGCCAGCAGCTTAGGCCTCCGGGCACTAGCGGGAGGGGGCAATGAGCAGTTCTTC
TRBV7-2	TRBD2	many	TRBJ2-5	16	CASSPGLAGGGETQYF	TGTGCCAGCAGCCCGGGACTAGCGGGAGGGGGCGAGACCCAGTACTTC
TRBV5-6	TRBD1	-	TRBJ1-1	14	CASSSDRANTEAFF	TGTGCCAGCAGCTCGGACAGGGCGAACACTGAAGCTTTCTTT
TRBV7-3	TRBD2	few	TRBJ2-3	15	CASSSSTSSTDTQYF	TGTGCCAGCAGCTCATCGACTAGCAGCACAGATACGCAGTATTTT
TRBV2	TRBD1	-	TRBJ2-7	15	CASSAPGQGSYEQYF	TGTGCCAGCAGTGCCCCGGGACAGGGATCCTACGAGCAGTACTTC
TRBV15	-	-	TRBJ1-4	16	CATSRQGLVPNEKLFF	TGTGCCACCAGCAGACAGGGACTAGTCCCTAATGAAAAACTGTTTTTT
TRBV6-6	TRBD2	-	TRBJ2-1	13	CASSGTSGNEQFF	TGTGCCAGCAGTGGGACTAGCGGTAATGAGCAGTTCTTC
TRBV5-4	-	-	TRBJ2-7	15	CASSPAGAGDYEQYF	TGTGCCAGCAGCCCCGCGGGGGCGGGGGACTACGAGCAGTACTTC
TRBV7-9	-	-	TRBJ1-5	13	CASSLMGNQPQHF	TGTGCCAGCAGCTTAATGGGAAATCAGCCCCAGCATTTT
TRBV27	-	-	TRBJ2-1	16	CAINPPRTTSYNEQFF	TGTGCGATAAATCCTCCTAGGACTACCTCCTACAATGAGCAGTTCTTC
TRBV7-9	-	-	TRBJ1-1	13	CASSLEILTEAFF	TGTGCCAGCAGCTTAGAAATACTGACTGAAGCTTTCTTT
TRBV5-8	-	-	TRBJ2-7	12	CASSFKVYEQYF	TGTGCCAGCAGCTTCAAAGTTTACGAGCAGTACTTC
TRBV7-2	-	few	TRBJ2-1	13	CASSLGAYNEQFF	TGTGCCAGCAGCTTAGGGGCCTACAATGAGCAGTTCTTC
TRBV7-7	-	-	TRBJ2-2	14	CASSTPGNTGELFF	TGTGCCAGCAGTACTCCGGGAAACACCGGGGAGCTGTTTTTT
TRBV29-1	TRBD1	-	TRBJ1-3	13	CSGGTGSGNTIYF	TGCAGCGGCGGGACAGGGTCTGGAAACACCATATATTTT
TRBV2	-	-	TRBJ2-7	15	CASSRVGRAAYEQYF	TGTGCCAGCAGTCGAGTCGGCAGGGCGGCCTACGAGCAGTACTTC
TRBV29-1	-	-	TRBJ2-4	11	CSVVELDIQYF	TGCAGCGTTGTTGAGTTGGATATTCAGTACTTC
TRBV7-8	-	-	TRBJ2-7	14	CASSLGLDFYEQYF	TGTGCCAGCAGCTTAGGACTAGATTTCTACGAGCAGTACTTC
TRBV7-3	TRBD1	-	TRBJ2-2	21	CASSPSFGRDRVVRNTGELFF	TGTGCCAGCAGCCCCTCCTTCGGCCGGGACAGGGTAGTTCGGAACACCGGGGAGCTGTTTTTT
TRBV27	-	once	TRBJ1-5	14	CASSLMGGGQPQHF	TGTGCCAGCAGTTTAATGGGGGGTGGTCAGCCCCAGCATTTT
TRBV6-6	-	-	TRBJ1-1	12	CASTPGNTEAFF	TGTGCCAGCACCCCAGGAAACACTGAAGCTTTCTTT
TRBV28	-	once	TRBJ1-2	15	CASSLSGARGYGYTF	TGTGCCAGCAGTTTATCCGGGGCTCGGGGCTATGGCTACACCTTC
TRBV27	TRBD1	once	TRBJ2-4	14	CASSLSMAGGIQYF	TGTGCCAGCAGTTTATCGATGGCAGGGGGCATTCAGTACTTC
TRBV7-7	-	once	TRBJ2-7	11	CASGDGYEQYF	TGTGCCAGTGGCGATGGCTACGAGCAGTACTTC
TRBV19	-	-	TRBJ1-4	15	CASRRTGTSHEKLFF	TGTGCCAGTAGACGAACCGGGACGTCCCATGAAAAACTGTTTTTT
TRBV9	TRBD2	-	TRBJ2-1	16	CASRGAGTSGDNEQFF	TGTGCCAGCAGGGGAGCCGGGACTAGCGGGGACAATGAGCAGTTCTTC
TRBV6-1	-	-	TRBJ2-7	14	CASSEGKGTDEQYF	TGTGCCAGCAGTGAAGGGAAAGGGACTGACGAGCAGTACTTC
TRBV5-6	TRBD2	-	TRBJ2-1	14	CASTSGLANNEQFF	TGTGCCAGCACCTCGGGACTAGCAAACAATGAGCAGTTCTTC
TRBV30	TRBD1	-	TRBJ1-3	15	CAWFPPGGSGNTIYF	TGTGCCTGGTTTCCCCCAGGGGGCTCTGGAAACACCATATATTTT
TRBV2	-	few	TRBJ2-7	11	CASSAPGEQYF	TGTGCCAGCAGTGCCCCTGGGGAGCAGTACTTC
TRBV28	-	-	TRBJ2-7	13	CASISLGSYEQYF	TGTGCCAGCATTTCTCTAGGATCCTACGAGCAGTACTTC
TRBV4-3	-	-	TRBJ2-7	15	CASSQVLGQLYEQYF	TGCGCCAGCAGCCAAGTTCTCGGACAGCTCTACGAGCAGTACTTC
TRBV6-1	-	-	TRBJ1-1	15	CATDPLGGRNTEAFF	TGTGCCACCGACCCTCTCGGGGGGAGGAACACTGAAGCTTTCTTT
TRBV11-2	TRBD1	few	TRBJ1-1	14	CASSFGQGGTEAFF	TGTGCCAGCAGCTTTGGACAGGGAGGCACTGAAGCTTTCTTT
TRBV5-1	TRBD2	-	TRBJ2-3	16	CASKGLAGAPGDTQYF	TGCGCCAGCAAAGGACTAGCGGGAGCCCCGGGAGATACGCAGTATTTT
TRBV5-1	-	-	TRBJ2-7	15	CASSLGTSGHYEQYF	TGCGCCAGCAGCTTGGGGACCTCCGGTCACTACGAGCAGTACTTC
TRBV27	-	-	TRBJ2-1	15	CASSLVAPSYNEQFF	TGTGCCAGCAGTTTAGTAGCGCCTTCCTACAATGAGCAGTTCTTC
TRBV9	TRBD1	-	TRBJ2-7	12	CASGTGGAEQYF	TGTGCCAGCGGGACAGGGGGTGCCGAGCAGTACTTC
TRBV18	TRBD2	-	TRBJ2-7	15	CASSPERGGRYEQYF	TGTGCCAGCTCACCCGAGCGGGGGGGCCGGTACGAGCAGTACTTC
TRBV10-3	-	few	TRBJ1-5	13	CAITNTISAPQHF	TGTGCCATCACCAACACTATATCAGCCCCCCAGCATTTT
TRBV6-1	-	-	TRBJ2-5	11	CASSPGETQYF	TGTGCCAGCAGCCCCGGGGAGACCCAGTACTTC
TRBV10-3	TRBD1	once	TRBJ1-1	18	CAIHGTGFSLGMNTEAFF	TGTGCCATCCACGGGACAGGTTTTAGCCTGGGAATGAACACTGAAGCTTTCTTT
TRBV19	TRBD2	once	TRBJ2-1	17	CASKGKGEGGPYNEQFF	TGTGCCAGTAAGGGGAAAGGGGAGGGAGGCCCCTACAATGAGCAGTTCTTC
TRBV4-3	TRBD2	-	TRBJ2-2	19	CASSQARQGGFANTGELFF	TGCGCCAGCAGCCAAGCTCGCCAGGGAGGGTTCGCGAACACCGGGGAGCTGTTTTTT
TRBV19	TRBD2	once	TRBJ2-7	18	CASSIDSAPTSGRVEQYF	TGTGCCAGTAGTATAGATTCTGCACCGACTAGCGGGAGGGTCGAGCAGTACTTC